The following is a T cell receptor (beta chain) sequence with its context. Its antigen is not known. Time point indicated: cycle 4 day 1 (C4D1), after five to seven weeks of nivolumab. Every single patient, without exception, relapsed after autologous stem cell transplantation, and brentuximab vedotin exposure varied. Assay: immunoSEQ multiplex PCR; the TCRdb copy retains only in-frame clones and omits some. The data show some 90,000 clones, 83% seen once. This CDR3 comprises 13 residues. Germline CDR1 is KGHSH and CDR2 is LQKENI. The V and J ends lost 2 bases and 8 bases, in that order; junction bases with no gene match: 1. These data come from a study of PD-1 blockade in classical Hodgkin lymphoma. Findings and limits, study-wide: Significantly greater TCR diversity emerged by C4D1 in CD4+ cells but not CD8+ cells. Nivolumab initiated under 1 year post-ASCT led to patient exclusion. Complete responders started with a diversity level that resembled newly diagnosed patients at baseline.

The V and J genes are TRBV18 and TRBJ2-1; 9 nucleotides agree with TRBD2. This TCR derives from a human donor with classical Hodgkin lymphoma. The sample in question was peripheral blood mononuclear cells (PBMCs), obtained before the fourth cycle of nivolumab. The CDR3 bases are TGTGCCAGCTCACCAGGCGGGAGGGATGAGCAGTTCTTC. It encodes CASSPGGRDEQFF.